This section outlines one T cell receptor beta chain sequence together with its context. With 4 bases clipped from V and 7 bases from J, the junction kept 11 bases outside the gene matches. The germline V gene has CDR1 SGHRS and CDR2 YFSETQ. The CDR3 is 16 amino acids. This table comes from immunoSEQ multiplex PCR, and its TCRdb copy is limited to in-frame clones, with some not included. The sample includes approximately 300,000 clones, about nine tenths seen only once; the top ten take roughly 5.3%. This entry comes from a study of blood T cell repertoires in COVID-19. Study-level background: Sites across the United States, Italy and Spain contributed samples from acute and convalescent COVID-19. The cDNA or gDNA used as material had been derived from T cells, B-cell-depleted T cells, or PBMCs.

Participant ages covered roughly 18 to 89 years across around 22 US areas. Donors in Cohort 3 counted as recovered after two negative PCRs, clearance, or symptom resolution. The source of this sequence is a man aged 60 to 75 who had recovered from COVID-19. Sequencing input: PBMCs or T cells enriched from blood (not recorded which). The chain links TRBV5-1 to TRBJ2-2, with 9 bases identical to TRBD1. The CDR3 sequence: CASSKTPGQGGGELFF. The CDR3 nucleotides are TGCGCCAGCAGCAAAACACCGGGACAGGGAGGCGGGGAGCTGTTTTTT.